This T cell receptor beta chain was sequenced during a study of blood T cells in healthy people across ages. Each donor had around 9.2 milliliters of peripheral blood drawn. Researchers isolated at least 6.5 million PBMCs per sample. Germline V lookup: CDR1 MDHEN, CDR2 SYDVKM. The CDR3 sequence is 15 residues long. As concerns this clonotype: Its cognate antigen is unknown. A much larger clonotype is one base distant, so this may be a read error.

The authors ran a second PCR of roughly 7 to 11 cycles using a sample-barcoded 5' primer and a J-beta primer mix. Each cDNA molecule carried a tag from a template-switch adaptor that contained 12 random nucleotides. TCRdb reprocessed the 5' RACE reads with MiXCR, giving one entry per CDR3 protein. The sample consists of about a million distinct CDR3 sequences, around two fifths of them appearing once. Overall study findings and caveats: Getting older went along with TCR beta diversity per million T cells dropping roughly linearly.

This receptor was identified in a man aged 18 to 30 in good health. Sequencing was done on a sample of blood. This chain connects TRBV28 to TRBJ1-4; D is uncertain. CDR3 loop: CAGSLDKATNEKLFF. The CDR3 DNA sequence: TGTGCCGGCAGTTTAGATAAGGCGACTAATGAAAAACTGTTTTTT.